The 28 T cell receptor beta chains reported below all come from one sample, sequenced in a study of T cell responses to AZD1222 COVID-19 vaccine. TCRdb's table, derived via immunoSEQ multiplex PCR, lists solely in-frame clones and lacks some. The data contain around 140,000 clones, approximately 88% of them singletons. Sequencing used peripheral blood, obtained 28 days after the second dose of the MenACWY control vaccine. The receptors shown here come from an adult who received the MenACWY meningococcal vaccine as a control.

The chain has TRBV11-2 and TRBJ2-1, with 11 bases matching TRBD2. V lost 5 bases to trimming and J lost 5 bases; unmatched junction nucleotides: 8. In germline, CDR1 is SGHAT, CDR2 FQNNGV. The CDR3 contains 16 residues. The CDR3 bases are TGTGCCAGCAGCAGAATAGCGGGGGGGCCCCACAATGAGCAGTTCTTC. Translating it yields CASSRIAGGPHNEQFF.

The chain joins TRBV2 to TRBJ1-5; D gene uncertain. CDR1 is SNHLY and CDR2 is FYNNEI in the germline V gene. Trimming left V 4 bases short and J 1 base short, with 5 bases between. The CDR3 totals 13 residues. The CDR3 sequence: CASSGDSNQPQHF. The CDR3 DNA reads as TGTGCCAGCAGTGGTGACAGCAATCAGCCCCAGCATTTT.

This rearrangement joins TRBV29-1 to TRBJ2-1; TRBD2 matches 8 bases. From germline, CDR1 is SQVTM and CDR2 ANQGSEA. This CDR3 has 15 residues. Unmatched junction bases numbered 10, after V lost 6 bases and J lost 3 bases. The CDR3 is CSVGGASGRYNEQFF. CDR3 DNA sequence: TGCAGCGTGGGGGGGGCTAGCGGGCGCTACAATGAGCAGTTCTTC.

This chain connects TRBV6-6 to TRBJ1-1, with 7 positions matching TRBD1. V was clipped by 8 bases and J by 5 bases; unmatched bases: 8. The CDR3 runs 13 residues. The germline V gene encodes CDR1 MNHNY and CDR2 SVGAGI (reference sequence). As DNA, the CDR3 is TGTGCCAGCCTCAGACCAGGGGGAACTGAAGCTTTCTTT. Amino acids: CASLRPGGTEAFF.

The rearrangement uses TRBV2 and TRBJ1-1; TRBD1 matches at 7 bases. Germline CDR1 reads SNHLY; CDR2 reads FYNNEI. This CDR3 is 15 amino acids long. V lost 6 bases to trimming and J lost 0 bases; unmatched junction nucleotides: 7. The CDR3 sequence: CASRPRQGLNTEAFF. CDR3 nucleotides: TGTGCCAGCAGACCCCGACAGGGCCTGAACACTGAAGCTTTCTTT. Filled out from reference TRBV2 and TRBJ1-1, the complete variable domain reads EPEVTQTPSHQVTQMGQEVILRCVPISNHLYFYWYRQILGQKVEFLVSFYNNEISEKSEIFDDQFSVERPDGSNFTLKIRSTKLEDSAMYFCASRPRQGLNTEAFFGQGTRLTVV.

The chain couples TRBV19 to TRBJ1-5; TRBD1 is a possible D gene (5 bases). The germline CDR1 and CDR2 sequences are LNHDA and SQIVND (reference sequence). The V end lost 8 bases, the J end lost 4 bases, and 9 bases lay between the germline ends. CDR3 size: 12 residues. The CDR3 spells CASRGGNQPQHF. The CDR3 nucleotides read TGTGCCAGTCGCGGGGGAAATCAGCCCCAGCATTTT.

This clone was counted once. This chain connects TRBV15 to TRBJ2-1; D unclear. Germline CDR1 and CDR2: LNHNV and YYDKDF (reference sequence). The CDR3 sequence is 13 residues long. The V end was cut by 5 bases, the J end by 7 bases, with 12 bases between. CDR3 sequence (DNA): TGTGCCACCAGCGCCGTCAGGTATAATGAGCAGTTCTTC. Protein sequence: CATSAVRYNEQFF.

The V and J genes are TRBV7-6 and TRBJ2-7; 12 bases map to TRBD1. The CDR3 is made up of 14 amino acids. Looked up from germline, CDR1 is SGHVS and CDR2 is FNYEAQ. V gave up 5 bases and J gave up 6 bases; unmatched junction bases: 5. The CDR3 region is CASSAGTGGSEQYF. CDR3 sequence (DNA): TGTGCCAGCAGCGCGGGGACAGGGGGCTCCGAGCAGTACTTC.

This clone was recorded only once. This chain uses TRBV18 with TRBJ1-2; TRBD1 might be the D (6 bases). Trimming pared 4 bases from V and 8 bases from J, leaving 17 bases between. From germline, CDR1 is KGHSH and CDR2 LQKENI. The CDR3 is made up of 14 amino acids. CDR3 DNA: TGTGCCAGCTCACTATCCCGGGACATCGGGGGCTACACCTTC. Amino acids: CASSLSRDIGGYTF.

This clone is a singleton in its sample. The CDR3 protein is CASSLQGLRSSYNSPLHF. The CDR3 coding sequence is TGCGCCAGCAGCTTGCAGGGGCTCAGGAGCTCCTATAATTCACCCCTCCACTTT. The chain uses TRBV5-1 and TRBJ1-6; D possibly corresponds to TRBD1 (6 bases). The CDR3 has 18 residues. Trimming stripped 1 base from V and 0 bases from J, with 14 bases between. Germline-derived CDR1 and CDR2 are SGHRS and YFSETQ.

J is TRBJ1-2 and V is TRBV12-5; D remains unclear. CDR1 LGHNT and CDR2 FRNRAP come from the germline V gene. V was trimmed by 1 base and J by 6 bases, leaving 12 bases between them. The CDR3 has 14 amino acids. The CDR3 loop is CASGLDGQENGYTF. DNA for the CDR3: TGTGCTAGTGGTTTGGACGGGCAGGAGAATGGCTACACCTTC.

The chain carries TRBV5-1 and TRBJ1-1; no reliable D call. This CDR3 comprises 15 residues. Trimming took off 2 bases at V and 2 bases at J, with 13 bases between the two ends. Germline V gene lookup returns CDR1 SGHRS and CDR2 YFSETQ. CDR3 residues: CASSLEPTYNTEAFF. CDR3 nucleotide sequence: TGCGCCAGCAGCTTAGAGCCTACTTATAACACTGAAGCTTTCTTT.

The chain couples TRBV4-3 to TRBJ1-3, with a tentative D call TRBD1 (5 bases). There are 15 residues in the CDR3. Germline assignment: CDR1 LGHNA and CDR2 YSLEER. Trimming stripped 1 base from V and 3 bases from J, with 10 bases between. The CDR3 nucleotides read TGCGCCAGCAGCCAAGTGGGGACTAGTGGAAACACCATATATTTT. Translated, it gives CASSQVGTSGNTIYF.

The CDR3 DNA reads as TGTGCCAGCAGCCCCTCTCCCGCTAGCGGGTTAGAGACCCAGTACTTC. This encodes CASSPSPASGLETQYF. This rearrangement joins TRBV7-3 to TRBJ2-5; 8 bases align to TRBD2. The CDR3 has 16 residues. Trimming cost V 5 bases and J 4 bases; bases outside gene matches: 12. CDR1 and CDR2 (germline): SGHTA, FQGTGA.

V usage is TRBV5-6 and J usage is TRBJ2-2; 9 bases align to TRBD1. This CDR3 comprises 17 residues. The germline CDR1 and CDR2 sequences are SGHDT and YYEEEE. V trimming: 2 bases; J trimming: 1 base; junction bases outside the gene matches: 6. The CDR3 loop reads CASSLGQGSWNTGELFF. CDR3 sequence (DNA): TGTGCCAGCAGCTTAGGACAGGGGAGCTGGAACACCGGGGAGCTGTTTTTT.

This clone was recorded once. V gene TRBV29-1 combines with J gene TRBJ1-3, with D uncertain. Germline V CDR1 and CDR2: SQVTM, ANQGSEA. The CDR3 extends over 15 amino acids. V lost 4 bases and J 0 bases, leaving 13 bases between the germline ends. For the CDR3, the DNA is TGCAGCGTTGCTGCCCGCCAGAGCTCTGGAAACACCATATATTTT. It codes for CSVAARQSSGNTIYF. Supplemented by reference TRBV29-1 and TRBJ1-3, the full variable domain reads SAVISQKPSRDICQRGTSLTIQCQVDSQVTMMFWYRQQPGQSLTLIATANQGSEATYESGFVIDKFPISRPNLTFSTLTVSNMSPEDSSIYLCSVAARQSSGNTIYFGEGSWLTVV.

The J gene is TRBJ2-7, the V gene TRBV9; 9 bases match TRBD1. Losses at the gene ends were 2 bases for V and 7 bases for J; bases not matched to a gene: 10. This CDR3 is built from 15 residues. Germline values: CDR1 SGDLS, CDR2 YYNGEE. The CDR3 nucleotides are TGTGCCAGCAGCGTGGACTCCGGGACAGGGTTAGAGCAGTACTTC. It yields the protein CASSVDSGTGLEQYF. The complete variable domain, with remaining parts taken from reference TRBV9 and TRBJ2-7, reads DSGVTQTPKHLITATGQRVTLRCSPRSGDLSVYWYQQSLDQGLQFLIQYYNGEERAKGNILERFSAQQFPDLHSELNLSSLELGDSALYFCASSVDSGTGLEQYFGPGTRLTVT.

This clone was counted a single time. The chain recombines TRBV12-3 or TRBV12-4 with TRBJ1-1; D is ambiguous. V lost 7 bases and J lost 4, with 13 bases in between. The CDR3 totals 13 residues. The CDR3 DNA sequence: TGTGCCAGCACCACCAAACAAGGCACTGAAGCTTTCTTT. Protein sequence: CASTTKQGTEAFF.

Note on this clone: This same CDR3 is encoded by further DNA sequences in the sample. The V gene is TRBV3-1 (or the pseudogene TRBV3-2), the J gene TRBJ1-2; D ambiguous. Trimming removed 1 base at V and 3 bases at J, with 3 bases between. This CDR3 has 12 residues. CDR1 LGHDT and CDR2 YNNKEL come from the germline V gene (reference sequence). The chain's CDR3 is CASSQGDYGYTF. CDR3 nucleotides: TGTGCCAGCAGCCAAGGAGACTATGGCTACACCTTC.

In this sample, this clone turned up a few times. The CDR3 region has the DNA TGTGCCAGCAGTTTGGACCGGGACAGGGTCACGAACACTGAAGCTTTCTTT. As protein: CASSLDRDRVTNTEAFF. The chain couples TRBV28 to TRBJ1-1, with 9 bases lining up with TRBD1. CDR3 length: 17 amino acids. Germline-derived CDR1 and CDR2 are MDHEN and SYDVKM. V shed 3 bases and J 1 base; nucleotides not matched to a gene: 9.

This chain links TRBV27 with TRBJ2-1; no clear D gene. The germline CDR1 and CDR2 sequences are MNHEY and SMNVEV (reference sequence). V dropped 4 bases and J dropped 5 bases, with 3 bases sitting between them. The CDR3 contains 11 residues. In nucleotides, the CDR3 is TGTGCCAGCAGTTCTGACAATGAGCAGTTCTTC. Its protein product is CASSSDNEQFF.

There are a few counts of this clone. This chain's CDR3 is CASSFASNTIYF. Written as DNA, the CDR3 is TGTGCCAGCAGCTTCGCTAGCAACACCATATATTTT. The gene calls are TRBV11-2 and TRBJ1-3; D remains unclear. Per the germline V gene, CDR1 is SGHAT and CDR2 is FQNNGV. Deletions cut 3 bases from V and 7 bases from J, with 7 bases between. The CDR3 length is 12 residues.

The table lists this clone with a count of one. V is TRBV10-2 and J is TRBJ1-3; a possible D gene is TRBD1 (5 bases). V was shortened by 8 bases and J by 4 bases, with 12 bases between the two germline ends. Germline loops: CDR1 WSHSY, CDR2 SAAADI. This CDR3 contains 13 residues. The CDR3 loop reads CASGGRGGNTIYF. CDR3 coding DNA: TGCGCCAGCGGGGGACGTGGAGGAAACACCATATATTTT.

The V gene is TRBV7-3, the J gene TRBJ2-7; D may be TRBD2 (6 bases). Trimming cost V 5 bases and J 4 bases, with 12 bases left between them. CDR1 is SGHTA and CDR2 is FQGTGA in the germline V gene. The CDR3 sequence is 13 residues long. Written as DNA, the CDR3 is TGTGCCAGCAGCGACCGGAGGGGATACGAGCAGTACTTC. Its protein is CASSDRRGYEQYF. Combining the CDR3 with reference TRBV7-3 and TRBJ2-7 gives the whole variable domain GAGVSQTPSNKVTEKGKYVELRCDPISGHTALYWYRQSLGQGPEFLIYFQGTGAADDSGLPNDRFFAVRPEGSVSTLKIQRTERGDSAVYLCASSDRRGYEQYFGPGTRLTVT.

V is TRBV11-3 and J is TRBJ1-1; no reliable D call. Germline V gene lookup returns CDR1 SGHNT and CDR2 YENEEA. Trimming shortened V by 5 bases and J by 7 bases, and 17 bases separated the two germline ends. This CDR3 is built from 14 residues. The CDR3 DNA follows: TGTGCCAGCAGCCGTGAGACGGTTGCAGGTGAAGCTTTCTTT. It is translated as CASSRETVAGEAFF.

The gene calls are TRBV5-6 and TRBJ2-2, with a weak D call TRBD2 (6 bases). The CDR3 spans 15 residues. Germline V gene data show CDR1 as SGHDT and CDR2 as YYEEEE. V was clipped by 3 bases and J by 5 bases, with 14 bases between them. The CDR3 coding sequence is TGTGCCAGCAGCTCCCGTGGGGGGTGGACCGGGGAGCTGTTTTTT. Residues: CASSSRGGWTGELFF.

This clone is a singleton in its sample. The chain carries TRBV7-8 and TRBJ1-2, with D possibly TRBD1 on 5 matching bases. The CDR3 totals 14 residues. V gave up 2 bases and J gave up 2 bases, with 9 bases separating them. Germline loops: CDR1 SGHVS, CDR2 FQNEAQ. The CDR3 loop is CASSLSRDNYGYTF. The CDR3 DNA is TGTGCCAGCAGCTTATCCAGGGACAACTATGGCTACACCTTC. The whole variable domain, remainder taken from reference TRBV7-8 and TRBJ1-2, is GAGVSQSPRYKVAKRGQDVALRCDPISGHVSLFWYQQALGQGPEFLTYFQNEAQLDKSGLPSDRFFAERPEGSVSTLKIQRTQQEDSAVYLCASSLSRDNYGYTFGSGTRLTVV.

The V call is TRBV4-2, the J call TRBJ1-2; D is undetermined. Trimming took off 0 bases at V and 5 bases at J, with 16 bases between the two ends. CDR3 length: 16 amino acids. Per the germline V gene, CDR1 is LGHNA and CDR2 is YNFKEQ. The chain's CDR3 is CASSQDQLEAGYGYTF. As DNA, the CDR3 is TGTGCCAGCAGCCAAGATCAGCTAGAGGCTGGGTATGGCTACACCTTC.